The 26 T cell receptor beta chains presented below share a single source sample, sequenced in a study of cytomegalovirus exposure and HLA in healthy donors. A multiplex PCR was run with 60 Vbeta primers and 13 Jbeta primers. Produced via immunoSEQ multiplex PCR; TCRdb's table is partial and in-frame only. The sample has 70,000 or so clones, roughly 69% seen once. The sequenced sample consisted of PBMCs. Source of these receptors: a woman in her forties or fifties in good health and CMV-seronegative.

This chain's CDR3 is CASSLSSTGGKPQHF. The DNA of the CDR3 is TGTGCCAGCAGTTTATCGAGTACAGGGGGCAAGCCCCAGCATTTT. The chain recombines TRBV27 with TRBJ1-5; 9 bases match TRBD1. Germline values: CDR1 MNHEY, CDR2 SMNVEV (reference sequence). With V trimmed by 0 bases and J by 8 bases, 5 bases remained unmatched. The CDR3 loop spans 15 amino acids.

The chain links TRBV7-3 to TRBJ1-1, with a tentative D call TRBD1 (5 bases). The germline gives CDR1 SGHTA, CDR2 FQGTGA. Trimming shortened V by 4 bases and J by 8 bases, and 8 bases separated the two germline ends. The CDR3 runs to 11 residues. The CDR3 nucleotides read TGTGCCAGCAGCTCGGGGGGAGAAGCTTTCTTT. Its protein product is CASSSGGEAFF. The variable domain in full, completed from reference TRBV7-3 and TRBJ1-1, reads GAGVSQTPSNKVTEKGKYVELRCDPISGHTALYWYRQSLGQGPEFLIYFQGTGAADDSGLPNDRFFAVRPEGSVSTLKIQRTERGDSAVYLCASSSGGEAFFGQGTRLTVV.

CDR3 coding DNA: TGTGCCAGCAGTCCGGGACTTGGGGGGAATGAGCAGTTCTTC. Its translation is CASSPGLGGNEQFF. This chain links TRBV27 with TRBJ2-1; a possible D gene is TRBD2 (6 bases). Deletions cut 5 bases from V and 7 bases from J, with 15 bases between. The CDR3 length is 14 residues. Germline CDR1 and CDR2: MNHEY and SMNVEV (reference sequence).

The gene calls are TRBV2 and TRBJ2-7; D perhaps matches TRBD1 (6 bases). The V end was cut by 5 bases, the J end by 1 base, with 12 bases between. The germline V gene encodes CDR1 SNHLY and CDR2 FYNNEI. The CDR3 totals 14 residues. CDR3 protein: CASSSGVRSYEQYF. The CDR3 DNA sequence: TGTGCCAGCAGTTCAGGGGTGAGGTCCTACGAGCAGTACTTC.

The rearrangement joins TRBV5-1 to TRBJ2-3; TRBD2 is a possible D gene (5 bases). Germline V gene sequence: CDR1 SGHRS, CDR2 YFSETQ. CDR3 length: 14 amino acids. V lost 2 bases and J lost 0, with 7 bases in between. CDR3 loop: CASSLGGSTDTQYF. As DNA, the CDR3 is TGCGCCAGCAGCTTAGGAGGAAGCACAGATACGCAGTATTTT.

The rearrangement joins TRBV27 to TRBJ2-1, with D possibly being TRBD2 (6 bases). This CDR3 has 14 amino acids. The V gene's germline CDR1 is MNHEY and CDR2 SMNVEV (reference sequence). V was trimmed by 5 bases and J by 2 bases, leaving 10 bases between them. The CDR3 reads CASSTGRTYNEQFF. The CDR3 nucleotides are TGTGCCAGCAGTACGGGGAGGACCTACAATGAGCAGTTCTTC.

This CDR3 is CACRQGFYEQYF. The DNA for the CDR3 is TGTGCCTGCCGACAGGGGTTCTACGAGCAGTACTTC. The chain employs TRBV30 and TRBJ2-7, with TRBD1 matching over 8 bases. Trimming took 6 bases from V and 3 from J; bases not matched to a gene: 4. This CDR3 is 12 amino acids long. The germline gives CDR1 GTSNPN, CDR2 SVGIG (reference sequence). Looking up the rest from reference TRBV30 and TRBJ2-7 gives the full variable domain: SQTIHQWPATLVQPVGSPLSLECTVEGTSNPNLYWYRQAAGRGLQLLFYSVGIGQISSEVPQNLSASRPQDRQFILSSKKLLLSDSGFYLCACRQGFYEQYFGPGTRLTVT.

The CDR3 spells CASSSTSGSGVTQYF. The CDR3 bases are TGTGCCAGCAGCTCGACTAGCGGGAGCGGAGTTACGCAGTATTTT. This chain connects TRBV7-2 to TRBJ2-3; TRBD2 matches at 12 bases. This CDR3 is built from 15 residues. The germline V gene encodes CDR1 SGHTA and CDR2 FQGNSA. Trimming removed 4 bases from V and 8 bases from J; junction bases left unmatched: 7.

The V call is TRBV7-9, the J call TRBJ2-7; TRBD2 agrees at 10 bases. This CDR3 contains 14 residues. Germline trimming cut 7 bases from V and 5 bases from J; bases unmatched to any gene: 8. Germline V gives CDR1 SEHNR, CDR2 FQNEAQ (reference sequence). CDR3 residues: CASTPSGSWDEQYF. CDR3 sequence (DNA): TGTGCCAGCACGCCTAGCGGGAGTTGGGACGAGCAGTACTTC.

This clone occurred a few times. The genes are TRBV5-1 and TRBJ2-4, with a tentative D call TRBD1 (6 bases). Germline assignment: CDR1 SGHRS and CDR2 YFSETQ. Trimming cost V 0 bases and J 6 bases, with 13 bases left between them. This CDR3 comprises 15 residues. CDR3 loop: CASSLAAGDGNIQYF. The CDR3 bases are TGCGCCAGCAGCTTGGCCGCAGGGGATGGAAACATTCAGTACTTC. The full variable domain, completed using reference TRBV5-1 and TRBJ2-4, is KAGVTQTPRYLIKTRGQQVTLSCSPISGHRSVSWYQQTPGQGLQFLFEYFSETQRNKGNFPGRFSGRQFSNSRSEMNVSTLELGDSALYLCASSLAAGDGNIQYFGAGTRLSVL.

J is TRBJ1-1 and V is TRBV28; TRBD1 might be the D (6 bases). This CDR3 contains 16 residues. V was trimmed by 3 bases and J by 3 bases, leaving 17 bases between them. Germline V CDR1 and CDR2: MDHEN, SYDVKM. CDR3 DNA sequence: TGTGCCAGCAGTTTGAGTCGCGGCAGGGGAGACACTGAAGCTTTCTTT. Translated, it gives CASSLSRGRGDTEAFF.

This chain links TRBV5-1 with TRBJ1-5; 8 positions agree with TRBD1. This CDR3 spans 14 amino acids. Germline CDR1 SGHRS, CDR2 YFSETQ. Unmatched junction bases numbered 5, after V lost 4 bases and J lost 5 bases. In DNA form, the CDR3 reads TGCGCCAGCAGCGGGGGACAGGAAGATCAGCCCCAGCATTTT. Amino acid sequence: CASSGGQEDQPQHF.

This clone was recorded a few times. J is TRBJ2-5 and V is TRBV6-5; 10 bases match TRBD2. CDR3 size: 16 residues. Germline V gene sequence: CDR1 MNHEY, CDR2 SVGAGI. Trimming cost V 2 bases and J 1 base; bases outside gene matches: 4. In DNA, the CDR3 is TGTGCCAGCAGTTACCAAGGACTAGCGGCCCAAGAGACCCAGTACTTC. Its translation is CASSYQGLAAQETQYF.

This clone has more than one count but fewer than ten. The V and J genes are TRBV2 and TRBJ2-1; D is perhaps TRBD1 (7 bases). Looked up from germline, CDR1 is SNHLY and CDR2 is FYNNEI. Trimming stripped 6 bases from V and 1 base from J, with 13 bases between. The length of the CDR3 is 15 residues. CDR3 DNA: TGTGCCAGCAGGACAGGGCGGGGATCCTACAATGAGCAGTTCTTC. Translating it yields CASRTGRGSYNEQFF.

V and J are TRBV7-9 and TRBJ2-3; D possibly corresponds to TRBD2 (6 bases). The CDR3 totals 16 residues. Germline CDR1 SEHNR, CDR2 FQNEAQ (reference sequence). V gave up 1 base and J gave up 0 bases, with 11 bases separating them. The CDR3 protein is CASSLVGGRSTDTQYF. The CDR3 DNA sequence: TGTGCCAGCAGCTTAGTCGGGGGTCGTAGCACAGATACGCAGTATTTT.

The chain has TRBV28 and TRBJ1-1; 7 bases fit TRBD1. The V gene end was trimmed by 3 bases and the J gene end by 11 bases; junction bases not matched to a gene: 9. The CDR3 covers 13 residues. CDR1 and CDR2 from the germline V gene are MDHEN and SYDVKM. The CDR3 loop is CASSFSPGQRAFF. CDR3 bases: TGTGCCAGCAGTTTTTCCCCGGGACAGCGGGCTTTCTTT.

The chain couples TRBV7-3 to TRBJ2-1; weak D call: TRBD1 (7 bases). The CDR3 has 16 residues. Germline assignment: CDR1 SGHTA and CDR2 FQGTGA. The ends were cut back, 5 bases at V and 3 bases at J, with 17 bases in the middle. CDR3 nucleotides: TGTGCCAGCAGCCAAGGGGGCGGGACTGACTACAATGAGCAGTTCTTC. Its protein product is CASSQGGGTDYNEQFF.

The chain carries TRBV6-5 and TRBJ2-5, with 7 bases aligning to TRBD2. The DNA end favors TRBJ2-7, so the J call may be wrong. The CDR3 totals 12 residues. Germline CDR1 reads MNHEY; CDR2 reads SVGAGI. The CDR3 DNA reads as TGTGCCAGCAAGGGGACTAACTACGAGCAGTACTTC. It yields the protein CASKGTNYEQYF.

The chain uses TRBV29-1 and TRBJ2-1, with 8 bases aligning to TRBD1. J was trimmed by 0 bases and V by 7 bases; bases with no gene match: 14. This CDR3 is built from 17 residues. The V gene's germline CDR1 is SQVTM and CDR2 ANQGSEA. CDR3 nucleotides: TGCAGCGCTCGACTTCAGGGGGCGCGGAGCTCCTACAATGAGCAGTTCTTC. Its translation is CSARLQGARSSYNEQFF.

V is TRBV5-6 and J is TRBJ2-7; 8 nucleotides agree with TRBD1. The CDR3 length is 14 residues. Germline loops: CDR1 SGHDT, CDR2 YYEEEE. The junction had 6 bases not matched to a gene; V was cut back by 4 bases and J by 3 bases. CDR3 bases: TGTGCCAGCAGCCTGGACAGGGTGGGCTACGAGCAGTACTTC. The encoded protein is CASSLDRVGYEQYF.

The chain uses TRBV18 and TRBJ2-1; perhaps TRBD2 as D (6 bases). The length of the CDR3 is 12 residues. Germline lookup yields CDR1 KGHSH and CDR2 LQKENI. Trimming removed 6 bases from V and 12 bases from J, with 15 bases in between. This CDR3 is CASSPGRDWQFF. As DNA, the CDR3 is TGTGCCAGCTCCCCGGGAAGGGACTGGCAGTTCTTC.

This chain joins TRBV19 and TRBJ2-2, with D perhaps TRBD2 (6 bases). CDR1 and CDR2 from the germline V gene are LNHDA and SQIVND (reference sequence). V lost 7 bases and J lost 3, with 12 bases in between. This CDR3 region has 14 residues. The CDR3 region has the DNA TGTGCCAGTACCCGGACGGGGGACACCGGGGAGCTGTTTTTT. The encoded protein is CASTRTGDTGELFF.

The V gene is TRBV9, the J gene TRBJ1-2; TRBD1 matches at 9 bases. Germline V gene sequence: CDR1 SGDLS, CDR2 YYNGEE. The CDR3 loop spans 14 amino acids. V was pared by 2 bases and J by 6 bases, with 5 bases of the junction left unmatched. CDR3 nucleotide sequence: TGTGCCAGCAGCGTGGGGGACAGGGTAGATGGCTACACCTTC. Its translation: CASSVGDRVDGYTF.

This rearrangement joins TRBV15 to TRBJ2-7, with 9 nucleotides matching TRBD1. CDR1 is LNHNV and CDR2 is YYDKDF in the germline V gene (reference sequence). CDR3 length equals 15 residues. V dropped 5 bases and J dropped 2; count of bases not matched to a gene: 7. The CDR3 spells CATSLGTGIAYEQYF. CDR3 bases: TGTGCCACCAGCCTAGGGACAGGGATCGCCTACGAGCAGTACTTC.

The chain couples TRBV5-1 to TRBJ2-7; the D gene is possibly TRBD1 (6 bases). Germline V gene data show CDR1 as SGHRS and CDR2 as YFSETQ. Trimming cost V 1 base and J 4 bases, with 18 bases left between them. The length of the CDR3 is 16 residues. CDR3 coding DNA: TGCGCCAGCAGCTTGTCGGTCAGGGGAAAAGGGTACGAGCAGTACTTC. Protein: CASSLSVRGKGYEQYF.

The V call is TRBV6-5, the J call TRBJ2-5; D gene ambiguous. The DNA end favors TRBJ2-7, so the J call may be wrong. The CDR3 contains 16 residues. Germline V gene data show CDR1 as MNHEY and CDR2 as SVGAGI. The chain's CDR3 is CASSYSLGPFSYEQYF. Here the CDR3 DNA reads TGTGCCAGCAGTTACTCGCTAGGTCCTTTCTCCTACGAGCAGTACTTC.